The rows below give T cell receptor beta chains drawn from one sample of a study of blood T cells in healthy people across ages. TCRdb analysed the 5' RACE reads with MiXCR anew, one entry per CDR3 protein. The data contain roughly 1.6 million distinct CDR3 sequences, around 36% of them singletons. Source material: blood. These receptors came from a young woman in good health. The CDR3 runs from the conserved cysteine through the conserved F or W. D genes are given only for firm matches. Size is omitted from some rows. Given values are once, few, many or a class for expanded clones.

V	size	J	D	CDR3	DNA
TRBV15	once	TRBJ2-1	TRBD2	CATGRASGRYNEQFF	TGTGCCACCGGCAGAGCTAGCGGGCGTTACAATGAGCAGTTCTTC
TRBV20-1	few	TRBJ1-1	TRBD1	CSARQGHTEAFF	TGCAGTGCCAGACAGGGGCACACTGAAGCTTTCTTT
TRBV4-1	.	TRBJ1-2	.	CASSQAVNYGYTF	TGCGCCAGCAGCCAAGCAGTTAACTATGGCTACACCTTC
TRBV30	.	TRBJ1-2	.	CAWKDGRSRGYTF	TGTGCCTGGAAAGACGGGCGCTCGAGGGGCTACACCTTC
TRBV29-1	.	TRBJ1-6	.	CSVRDKEGPSSYNSPLHF	TGCAGCGTTCGGGACAAGGAAGGACCGAGCTCCTATAATTCACCCCTCCACTTT
TRBV5-1	.	TRBJ2-7	.	CASSMDKSYEQYF	TGCGCCAGCAGCATGGACAAAAGTTACGAGCAGTACTTC
TRBV12-3/TRBV12-4	.	TRBJ2-3	TRBD2	CASSSSGTSTDAEYF	TGTGCCAGCAGTTCTAGCGGAACGAGCACAGATGCGGAGTATTTC
TRBV10-2	few	TRBJ2-4	.	CASSESTGGNIQYF	TGCGCCAGCAGTGAATCCACGGGTGGAAACATTCAGTACTTC
TRBV10-3	few	TRBJ1-1	.	CATRDLNTEAFF	TGTGCCACCAGGGACTTGAACACTGAAGCTTTCTTT
TRBV20-1	.	TRBJ2-3	.	CSADRSDGTDTQYF	TGCAGTGCTGACAGATCTGACGGCACAGATACGCAGTATTTT
TRBV28	few	TRBJ2-7	TRBD1	CASRGGGPPGQGSYEQYF	TGTGCCAGCAGAGGGGGAGGCCCTCCGGGACAGGGTTCCTACGAGCAGTACTTC
TRBV2	.	TRBJ1-1	.	CASRNTRVLNTEAFF	TGTGCCAGCAGAAACACCAGGGTCTTGAACACTGAAGCTTTCTTT
TRBV30	.	TRBJ1-6	TRBD1	CAWGNAPGQYNSPLHF	TGTGCCTGGGGTAATGCGCCGGGACAGTATAATTCACCCCTCCACTTT
TRBV5-1	few	TRBJ2-1	TRBD1	CASSSGQGGDDEQFF	TGCGCCAGCAGCTCCGGACAGGGTGGGGATGATGAGCAGTTCTTC
TRBV27	few	TRBJ2-5	.	CASSLLGHHRETQYF	TGTGCCAGCAGTTTATTGGGCCACCATCGAGAGACCCAGTACTTC
TRBV12-3/TRBV12-4	many	TRBJ2-1	.	CASSPNPPGEQFF	TGTGCCAGCAGTCCTAACCCCCCCGGAGAGCAGTTCTTC
TRBV20-1	.	TRBJ2-7	TRBD2	CSASGTSGTSFYEQYF	TGCAGTGCTAGCGGGACTAGCGGCACCAGCTTCTACGAGCAGTACTTC
TRBV12-3/TRBV12-4	few	TRBJ2-7	.	CASSFGTYYEQYF	TGTGCCAGCAGTTTCGGAACCTACTACGAGCAGTACTTC
TRBV7-9	few	TRBJ1-1	.	CASSHNAGYTEAFF	TGTGCCAGCAGCCACAATGCGGGGTACACTGAAGCTTTCTTT
TRBV7-9	many	TRBJ2-5	.	CASSLPGREETQYF	TGTGCCAGCAGCCTTCCGGGCAGGGAAGAGACCCAGTACTTC
TRBV12-3/TRBV12-4	.	TRBJ1-2	TRBD1	CASSPLDPGTGASYGYTF	TGTGCCAGCAGCCCACTAGATCCCGGGACAGGGGCCAGCTATGGCTACACCTTC
TRBV6-4	few	TRBJ2-1	TRBD2	CASSVRGVEHNEQFF	TGTGCCAGCAGTGTTCGGGGGGTAGAACACAATGAGCAGTTCTTC
TRBV28	once	TRBJ1-2	.	CASSFPQNGYTF	TGTGCCAGCAGTTTCCCACAGAATGGCTACACCTTC
TRBV10-3	few	TRBJ2-5	.	CAISDSTRGGETQYF	TGTGCCATCAGTGATTCTACAAGGGGGGGGGAGACCCAGTACTTC
TRBV6-2/TRBV6-3	few	TRBJ2-1	TRBD2	CASSYSPPGGIYNEQFF	TGTGCCAGCAGTTACTCTCCCCCGGGGGGGATCTACAATGAGCAGTTCTTC
TRBV12-3/TRBV12-4	few	TRBJ2-3	.	CGSPTSLRTDTQYF	TGTGGTTCGCCGACCTCGCTCCGGACAGATACGCAGTATTTT
TRBV7-8	few	TRBJ1-2	.	CASSLEGHLYGYTF	TGTGCCAGCAGCTTAGAAGGACACCTATATGGCTACACCTTC
TRBV14	few	TRBJ1-1	.	CASSPLAQNTEAFF	TGTGCCAGCAGCCCCCTTGCACAGAACACTGAAGCTTTCTTT
TRBV18	.	TRBJ2-7	.	CASSPGGVHEQYF	TGTGCCAGCTCACCAGGGGGAGTCCACGAGCAGTACTTC
TRBV20-1	.	TRBJ2-7	TRBD2	CSAREAGVGYEQYF	TGCAGTGCTAGAGAAGCGGGGGTCGGCTACGAGCAGTACTTC
TRBV20-1	few	TRBJ2-1	TRBD2	CSATGTSGVNEQFF	TGCAGTGCTACCGGGACTAGCGGGGTGAATGAGCAGTTCTTC
TRBV9	few	TRBJ2-1	.	CASSVQRGEQFF	TGTGCCAGCAGCGTACAGCGAGGGGAGCAGTTCTTC
TRBV6-1	few	TRBJ2-7	TRBD1	CASSEVGQGGYEQYF	TGTGCCAGCAGTGAAGTGGGACAGGGGGGCTACGAGCAGTACTTC
TRBV20-1	few	TRBJ2-7	TRBD1	CSARPGTGTSYEQYF	TGCAGTGCTAGACCCGGGACAGGGACATCCTACGAGCAGTACTTC
TRBV3-1	.	TRBJ1-2	TRBD1	CASSPGQGFNGYTF	TGTGCCAGCAGCCCGGGACAGGGGTTTAACGGCTACACCTTC
TRBV5-6	few	TRBJ1-1	.	CASRRFMNTEAFF	TGTGCCAGTCGAAGGTTCATGAACACTGAAGCTTTCTTT
TRBV27	few	TRBJ1-1	.	CASSSRVLDTEAFF	TGTGCCAGCAGTTCCAGGGTGTTGGACACTGAAGCTTTCTTT
TRBV3-1	many	TRBJ2-7	.	CASSQVGREQYF	TGTGCCAGCAGCCAAGTGGGCCGGGAGCAGTACTTC
TRBV29-1	.	TRBJ2-2	.	CSVEDGTVNTGELFF	TGCAGCGTAGAGGATGGGACGGTGAACACCGGGGAGCTGTTTTTT